Listed below are T cell receptor beta chains from one sample, sequenced in a study of control samples from healthy donors and cancer patients. Assay: immunoSEQ multiplex PCR; the TCRdb copy retains only in-frame clones and omits some. Here the sample spans about 120,000 clones, around 87% being singletons. Sequencing input: blood. The receptors stem from a man aged 30-40 years in good health. CDR3s include the opening cysteine and the closing phenylalanine or tryptophan.

>TRBV11-3|TRBJ2-3|16
CASSRRRGVLGDTQYF
>TRBV30|TRBJ1-4|15
CAWSVLRGGDEKLFF
>TRBV25-1|TRBJ1-4|16
CASSEPGDATNEKLFF
>TRBV18|TRBJ1-1|16
CASSLQPGEKNTEAFF
>TRBV3-1/TRBV3-2|TRBJ2-6|17
CASSRGQLSSGANVLTF
>TRBV19|TRBJ1-2|14
CASSPVVSSYGYTF
>TRBV5-4|TRBJ2-3|17
CASSLGGGEDYTDTQYF
>TRBV1|TRBJ2-2|18
CTSSQVGGTPHGTGELFF
>TRBV5-1|TRBJ2-1|14
CASSADGEGNEQFF
>TRBV28|TRBJ1-2|15
CASSRTSGAREGYTF
>TRBV18|TRBJ2-2|12
CASSGNTGELFF
>TRBV20-1|TRBJ2-5|14
CSASGWDRQETQYF
>TRBV12-3/TRBV12-4|TRBJ1-1|12
CASRSGRAEAFF
>TRBV24-1|TRBJ2-3|14
CATDTGGGSDTQYF
>TRBV6-4|TRBJ1-1|13
CASRQGLATEAFF
>TRBV14|TRBJ1-3|20
CASSQGRDRDFNNWRNTIYF
>TRBV10-3|TRBJ1-6|16
CAISDEAGRDNSPLHF
>TRBV2|TRBJ1-5|13
CASRQDSNQPQHF
>TRBV24-1|TRBJ2-5|14
CATSDLSGEETQYF
>TRBV19|TRBJ2-2|13
CASYGRVAGELFF
>TRBV6-1|TRBJ1-2|17
CASSEVPEGQANYGYTF
>TRBV28|TRBJ1-1|12
CASSFRDSEAFF
>TRBV9|TRBJ1-2|16
CASSDWTGRVDYGYTF
>TRBV6-5|TRBJ2-1|13
CASNRQGEGEQFF
>TRBV10-3|TRBJ1-1|16
CAISPYRTGGETEAFF
>TRBV28|TRBJ1-2|12
CASSSGGYGYTF
>TRBV6-1|TRBJ1-5|15
CASSELGLGNQPQHF
>TRBV7-2|TRBJ1-2|13
CASTLTGTAGYTF
>TRBV6-5|TRBJ2-5|13
CASGKMIQETQYF
>TRBV6-4|TRBJ2-1|15
CASSVLAGGQNEQFF
>TRBV15|TRBJ1-5|16
CATSRDGEHRVQPQHF
>TRBV5-1|TRBJ1-3|15
CASQRDVGSGNTIYF
>TRBV5-1|TRBJ2-3|14
CASNQGGGTDTQYF
>TRBV9|TRBJ2-3|16
CASSIQGGVGTDTQYF
>TRBV18|TRBJ2-6|18
CASSEPRDARSGANVLTF
>TRBV19|TRBJ1-1|14
CASSPRGANTEAFF
>TRBV9|TRBJ2-6|17
CASSGYGTSSGANVLTF
>TRBV6-5|TRBJ2-5|11
CASRNQETQYF
>TRBV27|TRBJ1-1|12
CASSPTGGRAFF
>TRBV4-1|TRBJ1-6|14
CASSSGTANSPLHF
>TRBV10-1|TRBJ2-3|16
CASSKRLAGPTDTQYF
>TRBV7-9|TRBJ2-5|16
CASRSHGRGGPETQYF